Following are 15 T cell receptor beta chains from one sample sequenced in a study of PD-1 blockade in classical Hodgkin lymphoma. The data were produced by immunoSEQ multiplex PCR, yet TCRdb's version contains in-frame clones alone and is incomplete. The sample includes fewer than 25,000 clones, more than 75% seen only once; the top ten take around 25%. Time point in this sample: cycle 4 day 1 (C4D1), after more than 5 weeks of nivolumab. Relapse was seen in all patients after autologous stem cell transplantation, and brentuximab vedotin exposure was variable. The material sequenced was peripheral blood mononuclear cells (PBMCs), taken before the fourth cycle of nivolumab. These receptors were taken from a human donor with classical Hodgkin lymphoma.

In DNA form, the CDR3 reads TGTGCCAGCAGCTTAAATCGTGCGGACAATGAGCAGTTCTTC. As protein: CASSLNRADNEQFF. The chain has TRBV7-7 and TRBJ2-1; D gene uncertain. The CDR3 is made up of 14 amino acids. CDR1 SSHAT and CDR2 FNYEAQ come from the germline V gene (reference sequence). V lost 2 bases and J lost 5, with 10 bases in between.

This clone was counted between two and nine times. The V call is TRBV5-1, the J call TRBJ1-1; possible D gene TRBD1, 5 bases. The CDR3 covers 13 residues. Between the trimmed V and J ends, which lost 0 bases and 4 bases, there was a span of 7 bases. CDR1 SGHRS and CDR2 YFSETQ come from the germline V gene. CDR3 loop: CASSLAQGTEAFF. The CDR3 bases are TGCGCCAGCAGCTTGGCTCAGGGCACTGAAGCTTTCTTT.

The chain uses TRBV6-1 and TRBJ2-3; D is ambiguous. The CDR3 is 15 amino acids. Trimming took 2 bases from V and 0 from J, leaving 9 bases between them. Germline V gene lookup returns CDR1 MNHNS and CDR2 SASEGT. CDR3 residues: CASSEMVPSTDTQYF. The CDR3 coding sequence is TGTGCCAGCAGTGAAATGGTCCCTAGCACAGATACGCAGTATTTT.

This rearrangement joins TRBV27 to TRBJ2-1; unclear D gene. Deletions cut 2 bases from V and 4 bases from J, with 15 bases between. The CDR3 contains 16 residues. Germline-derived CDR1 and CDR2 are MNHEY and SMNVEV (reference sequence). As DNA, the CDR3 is TGTGCCAGCAGTTTAACTGGCTCCTCCCAGTACAATGAGCAGTTCTTC. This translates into CASSLTGSSQYNEQFF.

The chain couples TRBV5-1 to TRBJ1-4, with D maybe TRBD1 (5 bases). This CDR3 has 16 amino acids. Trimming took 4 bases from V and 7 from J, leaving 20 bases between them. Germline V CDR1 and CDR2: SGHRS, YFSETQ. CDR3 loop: CASSPGDLLRGEKLFF. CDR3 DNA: TGCGCCAGCAGCCCGGGGGACCTCCTTCGGGGTGAAAAACTGTTTTTT. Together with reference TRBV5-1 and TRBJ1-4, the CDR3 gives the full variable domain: KAGVTQTPRYLIKTRGQQVTLSCSPISGHRSVSWYQQTPGQGLQFLFEYFSETQRNKGNFPGRFSGRQFSNSRSEMNVSTLELGDSALYLCASSPGDLLRGEKLFFGSGTQLSVL.

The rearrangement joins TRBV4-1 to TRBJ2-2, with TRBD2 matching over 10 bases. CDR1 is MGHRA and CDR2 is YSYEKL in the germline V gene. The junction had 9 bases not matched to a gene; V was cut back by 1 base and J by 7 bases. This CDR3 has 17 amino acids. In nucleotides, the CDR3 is TGCGCCAGCAGCCAAGGTCTCAGCGGGGGGGTCGGCGGGGAGCTGTTTTTT. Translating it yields CASSQGLSGGVGGELFF.

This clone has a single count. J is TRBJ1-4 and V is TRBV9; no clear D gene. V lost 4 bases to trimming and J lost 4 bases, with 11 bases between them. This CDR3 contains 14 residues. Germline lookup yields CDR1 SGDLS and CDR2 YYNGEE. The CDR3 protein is CASSPRGDNEKLFF. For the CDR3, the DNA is TGTGCCAGCAGCCCCCGTGGGGATAATGAAAAACTGTTTTTT.

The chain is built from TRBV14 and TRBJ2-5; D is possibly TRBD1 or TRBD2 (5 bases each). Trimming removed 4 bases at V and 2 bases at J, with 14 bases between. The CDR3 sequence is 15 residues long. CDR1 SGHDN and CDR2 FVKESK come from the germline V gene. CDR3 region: CASSRSGAVQETQYF. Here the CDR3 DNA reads TGTGCCAGCAGCCGTTCCGGGGCCGTACAAGAGACCCAGTACTTC.

CDR3 protein: CASSERDRPEKLFF. The CDR3, as DNA: TGTGCCAGCAGTGAGCGGGACAGGCCGGAAAAACTGTTTTTT. This chain joins TRBV25-1 and TRBJ1-4; 8 bases agree with TRBD1. The length of the CDR3 is 14 residues. V shed 3 bases, J shed 8 bases, and the junction held 5 bases outside the gene matches. Germline V gives CDR1 MGHDK, CDR2 SYGVNS.

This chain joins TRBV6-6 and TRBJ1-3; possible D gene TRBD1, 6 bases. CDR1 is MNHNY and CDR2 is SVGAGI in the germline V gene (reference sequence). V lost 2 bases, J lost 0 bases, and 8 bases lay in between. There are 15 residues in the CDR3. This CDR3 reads CASSYQDSSGNTIYF. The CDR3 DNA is TGTGCCAGCAGTTACCAGGACAGCTCTGGAAACACCATATATTTT.

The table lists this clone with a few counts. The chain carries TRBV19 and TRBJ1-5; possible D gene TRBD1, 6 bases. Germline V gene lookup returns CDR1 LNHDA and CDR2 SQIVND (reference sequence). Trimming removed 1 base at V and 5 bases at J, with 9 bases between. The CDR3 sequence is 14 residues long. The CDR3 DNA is TGTGCCAGTAGTATAGGGGGGGCATATCAGCCCCAGCATTTT. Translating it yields CASSIGGAYQPQHF. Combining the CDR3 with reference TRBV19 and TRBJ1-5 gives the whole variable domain DGGITQSPKYLFRKEGQNVTLSCEQNLNHDAMYWYRQDPGQGLRLIYYSQIVNDFQKGDIAEGYSVSREKKESFPLTVTSAQKNPTAFYLCASSIGGAYQPQHFGDGTRLSIL.

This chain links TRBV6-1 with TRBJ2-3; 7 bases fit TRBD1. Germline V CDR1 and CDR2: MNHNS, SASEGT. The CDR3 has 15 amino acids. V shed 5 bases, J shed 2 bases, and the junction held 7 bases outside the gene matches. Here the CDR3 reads CASSLQGLDTDTQYF. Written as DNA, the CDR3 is TGTGCCAGCAGTTTACAGGGGTTGGACACAGATACGCAGTATTTT.

The CDR3 sequence: CASSLAGDHNEQFF. CDR3 sequence (DNA): TGTGCCAGCAGCTTAGCGGGGGACCACAATGAGCAGTTCTTC. V gene TRBV7-7 combines with J gene TRBJ2-1; either TRBD1 or TRBD2 may supply D (5 bases each). V was trimmed by 0 bases and J by 5 bases, leaving 8 bases between them. The germline CDR1 and CDR2 sequences are SSHAT and FNYEAQ (reference sequence). CDR3 size: 14 residues.

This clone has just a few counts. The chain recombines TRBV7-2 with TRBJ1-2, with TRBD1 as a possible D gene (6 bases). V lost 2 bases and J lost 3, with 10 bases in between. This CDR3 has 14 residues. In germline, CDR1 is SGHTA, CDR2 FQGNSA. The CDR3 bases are TGTGCCAGCAGCTTAATGGCAGGGGACTATGGCTACACCTTC. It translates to CASSLMAGDYGYTF. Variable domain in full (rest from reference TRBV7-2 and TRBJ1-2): GAGVSQSPSNKVTEKGKDVELRCDPISGHTALYWYRQSLGQGLEFLIYFQGNSAPDKSGLPSDRFSAERTGGSVSTLTIQRTQQEDSAVYLCASSLMAGDYGYTFGSGTRLTVV.

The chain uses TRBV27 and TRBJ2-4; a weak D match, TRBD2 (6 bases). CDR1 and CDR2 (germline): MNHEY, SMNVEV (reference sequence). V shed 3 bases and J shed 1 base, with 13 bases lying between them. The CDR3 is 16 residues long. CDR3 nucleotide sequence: TGTGCCAGCAGTTTCATCGGGAGAAGTGCCAAAAACATTCAGTACTTC. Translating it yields CASSFIGRSAKNIQYF.